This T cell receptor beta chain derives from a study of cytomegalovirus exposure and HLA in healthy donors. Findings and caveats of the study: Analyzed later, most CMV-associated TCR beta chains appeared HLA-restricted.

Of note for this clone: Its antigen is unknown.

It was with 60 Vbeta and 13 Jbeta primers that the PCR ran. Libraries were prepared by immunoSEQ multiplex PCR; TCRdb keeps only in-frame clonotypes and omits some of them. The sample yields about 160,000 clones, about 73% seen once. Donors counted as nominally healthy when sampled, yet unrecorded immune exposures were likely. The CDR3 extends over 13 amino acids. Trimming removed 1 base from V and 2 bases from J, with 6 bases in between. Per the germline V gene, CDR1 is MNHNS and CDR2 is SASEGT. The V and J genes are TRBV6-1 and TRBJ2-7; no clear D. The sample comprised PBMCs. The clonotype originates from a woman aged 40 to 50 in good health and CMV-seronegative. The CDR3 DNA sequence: TGTGCCAGCAGTGAAGGGAGTCCCTACGAGCAGTACTTC. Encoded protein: CASSEGSPYEQYF.